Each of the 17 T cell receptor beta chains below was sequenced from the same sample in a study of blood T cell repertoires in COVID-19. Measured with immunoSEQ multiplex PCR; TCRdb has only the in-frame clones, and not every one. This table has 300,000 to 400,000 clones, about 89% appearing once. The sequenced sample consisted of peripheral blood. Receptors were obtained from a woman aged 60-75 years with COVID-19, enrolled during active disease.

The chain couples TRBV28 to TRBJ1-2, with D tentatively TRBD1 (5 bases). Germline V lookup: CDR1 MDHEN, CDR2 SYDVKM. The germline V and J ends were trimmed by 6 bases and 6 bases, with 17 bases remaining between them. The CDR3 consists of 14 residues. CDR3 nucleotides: TGTGCCAGCAGCTCACCGGGGGGGTTCGATGGCTACACCTTC. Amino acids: CASSSPGGFDGYTF.

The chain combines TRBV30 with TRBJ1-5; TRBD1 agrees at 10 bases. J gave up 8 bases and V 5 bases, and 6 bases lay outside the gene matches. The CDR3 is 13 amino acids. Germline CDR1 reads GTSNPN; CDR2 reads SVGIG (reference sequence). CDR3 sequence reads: CAWDRGHQEPQHF. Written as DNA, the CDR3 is TGTGCCTGGGACAGGGGGCATCAAGAGCCCCAGCATTTT.

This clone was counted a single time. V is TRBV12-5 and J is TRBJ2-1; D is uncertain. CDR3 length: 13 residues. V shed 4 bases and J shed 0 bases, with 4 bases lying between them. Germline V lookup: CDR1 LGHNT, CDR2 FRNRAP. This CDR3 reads CASGWPSYNEQFF. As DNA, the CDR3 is TGTGCTAGTGGTTGGCCCTCCTACAATGAGCAGTTCTTC.

The CDR3 reads CASSSHRGRGTGELFF. The CDR3 coding sequence is TGTGCCAGCAGCTCTCACAGGGGGCGAGGGACCGGGGAGCTGTTTTTT. V is TRBV5-6 and J is TRBJ2-2; 9 bases fit TRBD1. V dropped 3 bases and J dropped 5; count of bases not matched to a gene: 8. The CDR3 loop spans 16 amino acids. The germline V gene has CDR1 SGHDT and CDR2 YYEEEE.

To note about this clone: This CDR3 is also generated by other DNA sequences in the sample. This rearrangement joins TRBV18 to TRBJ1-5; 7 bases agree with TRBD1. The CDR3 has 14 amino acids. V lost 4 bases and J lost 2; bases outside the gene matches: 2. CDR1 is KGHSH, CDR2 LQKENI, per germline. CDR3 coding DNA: TGTGCCAGCTCACAACAGGGGCGCAATCAGCCCCAGCATTTT. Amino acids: CASSQQGRNQPQHF. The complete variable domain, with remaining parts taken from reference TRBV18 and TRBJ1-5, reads NAGVMQNPRHLVRRRGQEARLRCSPMKGHSHVYWYRQLPEEGLKFMVYLQKENIIDESGMPKERFSAEFPKEGPSILRIQQVVRGDSAAYFCASSQQGRNQPQHFGDGTRLSIL.

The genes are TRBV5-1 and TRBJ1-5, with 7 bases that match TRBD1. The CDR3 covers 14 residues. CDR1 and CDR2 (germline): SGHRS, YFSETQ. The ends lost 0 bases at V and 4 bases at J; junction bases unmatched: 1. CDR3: CASSLDRGNQPQHF. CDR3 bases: TGCGCCAGCAGCTTGGACAGGGGAAATCAGCCCCAGCATTTT.

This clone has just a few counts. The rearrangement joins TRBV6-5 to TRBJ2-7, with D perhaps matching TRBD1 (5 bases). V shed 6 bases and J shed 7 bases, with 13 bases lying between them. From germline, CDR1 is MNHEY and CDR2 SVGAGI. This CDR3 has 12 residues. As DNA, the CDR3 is TGTGCCAGCAGCCCCACGCAGGGAGAGCAGTACTTC. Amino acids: CASSPTQGEQYF.

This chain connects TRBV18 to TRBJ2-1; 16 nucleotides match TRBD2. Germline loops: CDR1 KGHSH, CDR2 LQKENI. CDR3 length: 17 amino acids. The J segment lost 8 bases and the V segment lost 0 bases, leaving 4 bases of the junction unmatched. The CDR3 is CASSPPGLAGGYDEQFF. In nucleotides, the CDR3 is TGTGCCAGCTCACCACCGGGACTAGCGGGGGGGTACGATGAGCAGTTCTTC.

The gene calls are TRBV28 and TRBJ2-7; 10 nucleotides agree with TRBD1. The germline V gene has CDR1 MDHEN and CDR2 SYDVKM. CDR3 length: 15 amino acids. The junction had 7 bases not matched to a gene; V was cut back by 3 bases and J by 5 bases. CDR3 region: CASSFQGQGLNEQYF. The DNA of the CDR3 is TGTGCCAGCAGTTTCCAGGGACAGGGGCTAAACGAGCAGTACTTC.

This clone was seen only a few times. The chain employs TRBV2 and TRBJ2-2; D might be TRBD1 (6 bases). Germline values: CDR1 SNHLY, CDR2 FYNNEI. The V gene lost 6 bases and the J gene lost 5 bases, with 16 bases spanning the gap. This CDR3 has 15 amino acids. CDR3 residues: CASRDGRGSTGELFF. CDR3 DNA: TGTGCCAGCAGGGACGGCAGGGGTTCAACCGGGGAGCTGTTTTTT.

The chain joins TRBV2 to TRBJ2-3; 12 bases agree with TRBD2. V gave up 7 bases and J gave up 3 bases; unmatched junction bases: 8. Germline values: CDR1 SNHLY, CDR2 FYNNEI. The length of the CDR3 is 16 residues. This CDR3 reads CASIPPSGGGTDTQYF. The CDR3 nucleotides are TGTGCCAGCATTCCCCCTAGCGGGGGGGGAACAGATACGCAGTATTTT. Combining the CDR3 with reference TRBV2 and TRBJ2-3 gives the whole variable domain EPEVTQTPSHQVTQMGQEVILRCVPISNHLYFYWYRQILGQKVEFLVSFYNNEISEKSEIFDDQFSVERPDGSNFTLKIRSTKLEDSAMYFCASIPPSGGGTDTQYFGPGTRLTVL.

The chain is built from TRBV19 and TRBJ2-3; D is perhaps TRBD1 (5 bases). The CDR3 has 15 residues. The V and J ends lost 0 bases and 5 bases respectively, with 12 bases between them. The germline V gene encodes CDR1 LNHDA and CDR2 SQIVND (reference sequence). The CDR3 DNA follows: TGTGCCAGTAGTATAGATCTCCAGGGAAGAGATACGCAGTATTTT. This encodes CASSIDLQGRDTQYF.

CDR3 loop: CASSPQGVGSPLHF. CDR3 nucleotides: TGTGCCAGCAGTCCACAGGGGGTTGGTTCACCCCTCCACTTT. The chain links TRBV6-4 to TRBJ1-6; 8 bases line up with TRBD1. V trimming: 5 bases; J trimming: 9 bases; junction bases outside the gene matches: 6. Per the germline V gene, CDR1 is MRHNA and CDR2 is SNTAGT. The CDR3 has 14 amino acids.

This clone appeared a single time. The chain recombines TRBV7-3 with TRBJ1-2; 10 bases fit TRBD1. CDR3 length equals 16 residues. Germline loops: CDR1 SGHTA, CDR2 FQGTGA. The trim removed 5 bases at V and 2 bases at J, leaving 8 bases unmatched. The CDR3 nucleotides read TGTGCCAGCAGCCTAAGACAGGGGGCTATCAACTATGGCTACACCTTC. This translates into CASSLRQGAINYGYTF.

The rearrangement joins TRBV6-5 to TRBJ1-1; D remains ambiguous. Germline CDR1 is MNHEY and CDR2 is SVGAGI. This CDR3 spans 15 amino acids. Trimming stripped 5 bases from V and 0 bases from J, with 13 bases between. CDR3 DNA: TGTGCCAGCAGTACGTATTCGGGGATGAACACTGAAGCTTTCTTT. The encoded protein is CASSTYSGMNTEAFF.

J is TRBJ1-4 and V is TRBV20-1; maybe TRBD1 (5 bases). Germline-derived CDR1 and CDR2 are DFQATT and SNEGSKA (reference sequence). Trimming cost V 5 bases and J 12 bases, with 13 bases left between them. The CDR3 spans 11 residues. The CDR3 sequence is CSASQGRELFF. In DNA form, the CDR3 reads TGCAGTGCTTCTCAGGGAAGGGAACTGTTTTTT.

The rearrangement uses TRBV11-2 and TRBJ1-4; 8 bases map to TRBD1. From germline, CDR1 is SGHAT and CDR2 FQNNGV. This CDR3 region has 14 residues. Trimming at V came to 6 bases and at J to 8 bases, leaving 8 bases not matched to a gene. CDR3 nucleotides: TGTGCCAGCAGACCCAGGGGGCGCGGAGAAAAACTGTTTTTT. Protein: CASRPRGRGEKLFF.